This T cell receptor (beta chain) appears in the sequencing data of a study of beta chain features in type 1 diabetes. This clone showed up just a few times. The investigators reverse transcribed all of the isolated RNA, so they sequenced expressed TCRB transcripts. The protocol was immunoSEQ multiplex PCR, while the TCRdb copy is restricted to in-frame clones and leaves out a portion. The sample has 330,000 or so clones, roughly 15% seen once. The CDR3 is 16 amino acids. The V gene lost 0 bases and the J gene lost 4 bases, with 15 bases spanning the gap. Germline values: CDR1 LGHNA, CDR2 YSLEER. The material sequenced was central memory CD4+ T cells from blood. V is TRBV4-3 and J is TRBJ1-1; D is ambiguous. The origin of this receptor is a man aged 25 to 40 in good health. Here the CDR3 reads CASSQDSAGRGTEAFF. As DNA, the CDR3 is TGCGCCAGCAGCCAAGATTCCGCTGGGCGGGGCACTGAAGCTTTCTTT.